The source of this T cell receptor beta chain is a study of blood T cell repertoires in COVID-19. Turning to the study itself: Researchers got acute and convalescent COVID-19 samples from the United States, Italy and Spain. From T cells, B-cell-depleted T cells, or PBMCs came the material, which was cDNA or gDNA.

The CDR3 contains 15 residues. Germline assignment: CDR1 LNHNV and CDR2 YYDKDF (reference sequence). V was trimmed by 0 bases and J by 2 bases, leaving 7 bases between them. Authors' methods: How many nucleated cells were present was estimated from reference gene primer amplification. Here immunoSEQ multiplex PCR was the method, and the copy in TCRdb shows in-frame clones only, minus some. The V and J calls and the clone size are those of that table, but D and trimming were determined from the DNA. The table shows some 50,000 clones, with approximately 86% occurring only once. The rearrangement joins TRBV15 to TRBJ1-4, with D perhaps TRBD1 (5 bases). Material: peripheral blood. The clonotype was recovered from a woman aged 70-85 years with active COVID-19. CDR3: CATSRDQGTNEKLFF. The CDR3 nucleotides read TGTGCCACCAGCAGAGATCAGGGTACTAATGAAAAACTGTTTTTT.